These 4 T cell receptor beta chains were all obtained from the same sample, sequenced in a study of cytomegalovirus exposure and HLA in healthy donors. 13 Jbeta primers and 60 Vbeta primers were used for the PCR. Clones were read by immunoSEQ multiplex PCR, and TCRdb kept only the in-frame ones, dropping some. The data contain some 160,000 clones, around 80% of them seen just once; the ten biggest clones take up 1.5% to 1.7%. The sequencing sample was made of PBMCs. The receptors were gathered from a woman between 18 and 29 years old in good health and CMV-seronegative.

CDR3 amino acids: CASSIGRGYYPGELFF. CDR3 bases: TGTGCCAGTAGTATAGGTAGGGGGTATTACCCCGGGGAGCTGTTTTTT. This chain uses TRBV19 with TRBJ2-2; weak D call: TRBD1 (6 bases). Germline lookup yields CDR1 LNHDA and CDR2 SQIVND (reference sequence). The CDR3 totals 16 residues. Trimming removed 1 base at V and 6 bases at J, with 15 bases between. Complete variable domain (other parts from reference TRBV19 and TRBJ2-2): DGGITQSPKYLFRKEGQNVTLSCEQNLNHDAMYWYRQDPGQGLRLIYYSQIVNDFQKGDIAEGYSVSREKKESFPLTVTSAQKNPTAFYLCASSIGRGYYPGELFFGEGSRLTVL.

The chain couples TRBV7-9 to TRBJ2-5; D may be TRBD2 (7 bases). Gene TRBJ2-7 matches the end of the DNA better, so the J call may be wrong. The CDR3 sequence is 16 residues long. Germline V gene lookup returns CDR1 SEHNR and CDR2 FQNEAQ (reference sequence). For the CDR3, the DNA is TGTGCCAGCAGCGCGGACCCCCCCAGGGGAGGGTACGAGCAGTACTTC. It encodes CASSADPPRGGYEQYF.

The chain is built from TRBV7-3 and TRBJ1-1; 9 bases line up with TRBD1. This CDR3 contains 16 residues. The trim removed 2 bases at V and 0 bases at J, leaving 4 bases unmatched. Germline CDR1 is SGHTA and CDR2 is FQGTGA. CDR3 DNA sequence: TGTGCCAGCAGCTTAGCCGGGACAGGGATGAACACTGAAGCTTTCTTT. Translation: CASSLAGTGMNTEAFF.

V and J are TRBV28 and TRBJ2-5; 9 bases match TRBD2. Looked up from germline, CDR1 is MDHEN and CDR2 is SYDVKM. The CDR3 length is 15 residues. V shed 7 bases and J 4 bases; nucleotides not matched to a gene: 10. The CDR3 region is CASTRSGGLGETQYF. CDR3 in DNA: TGTGCCAGCACCCGTAGCGGGGGTTTGGGAGAGACCCAGTACTTC.